These 28 T cell receptor beta chains originate from one sample sequenced in a study of cytomegalovirus exposure and HLA in healthy donors. Amplification used 60 Vbeta primers and 13 Jbeta primers. The repertoire was sequenced with immunoSEQ multiplex PCR; TCRdb's copy has only in-frame clones and lacks some. The sample lists about 140,000 clones, 75% occurring once. Sequenced material: PBMCs. These TCRs come from a man aged 40-49 years in good health and CMV-seronegative.

V is TRBV7-6 and J is TRBJ1-2; 9 bases fit TRBD1. This CDR3 is 15 amino acids long. In germline, CDR1 is SGHVS, CDR2 FNYEAQ. V lost 5 bases and J lost 5; bases outside the gene matches: 9. CDR3 DNA sequence: TGTGCCAGCAGCCCCGGACAGGGGATTCCTTATGGCTACACCTTC. Protein product: CASSPGQGIPYGYTF.

The chain employs TRBV27 and TRBJ1-1; TRBD1 matches at 7 bases. The germline CDR1 and CDR2 sequences are MNHEY and SMNVEV (reference sequence). V lost 4 bases, J lost 3 bases, and 5 bases stayed unmatched. This CDR3 comprises 14 residues. The CDR3 region has the DNA TGTGCCAGCAGTTCCAACAGGGGAGACACTGAAGCTTTCTTT. Translation gives CASSSNRGDTEAFF.

This sequence joins TRBV27 and TRBJ1-1; D not resolved. The V end lost 2 bases, the J end lost 6 bases, and 10 bases lay between the germline ends. The CDR3 covers 13 residues. Germline V gives CDR1 MNHEY, CDR2 SMNVEV (reference sequence). The CDR3 DNA reads as TGTGCCAGCAGTTTAACGTCTGGCCCTGAAGCTTTCTTT. This sequence encodes CASSLTSGPEAFF.

The chain uses TRBV19 and TRBJ1-6, with a possible D match to TRBD1 (6 bases). The V end was cut by 5 bases, the J end by 4 bases, with 12 bases between. The length of the CDR3 is 15 residues. CDR1 is LNHDA, CDR2 SQIVND, per germline (reference sequence). CDR3 region: CASSRRQEYNSPLHF. The CDR3 region has the DNA TGTGCCAGTAGTCGGAGACAGGAGTATAATTCACCCCTCCACTTT.

This CDR3 reads CATSRRLAGRYNEQFF. In nucleotides, the CDR3 is TGTGCCACCAGCCGCCGACTAGCGGGGAGGTACAATGAGCAGTTCTTC. The rearrangement joins TRBV15 to TRBJ2-1; TRBD2 aligns across 11 bases. V trimming: 5 bases; J trimming: 4 bases; junction bases outside the gene matches: 7. Germline-derived CDR1 and CDR2 are LNHNV and YYDKDF (reference sequence). This CDR3 has 16 residues.

This sequence joins TRBV12-1 and TRBJ2-1; the table assigns TRBD2, which was not confirmed against the DNA. TRBV12-1 is tagged as a pseudogene. CDR3 length equals 14 residues. CDR3: CASSTSGGLDEQFF. DNA of the CDR3: TGTGCCAGCAGTACTAGCGGGGGTCTAGATGAGCAGTTCTTC.

The chain recombines TRBV7-9 with TRBJ2-3; 7 bases agree with TRBD1. This CDR3 comprises 16 residues. After removal of 5 bases from V and 0 bases from J, the junction contained 8 bases not matched to a gene. Germline V gene sequence: CDR1 SEHNR, CDR2 FQNEAQ (reference sequence). CDR3: CASSVGDRASTDTQYF. In DNA form, the CDR3 reads TGTGCCAGCAGCGTGGGGGACAGAGCTAGCACAGATACGCAGTATTTT.

This sequence joins TRBV7-9 and TRBJ2-2; D may be TRBD1 (7 bases). Trimming stripped 4 bases from V and 5 bases from J, with 14 bases between. CDR3 size: 15 residues. Germline CDR1 SEHNR, CDR2 FQNEAQ (reference sequence). The CDR3 is CASSSRGVDTGELFF. CDR3 sequence (DNA): TGTGCCAGCAGCTCCAGGGGGGTAGATACCGGGGAGCTGTTTTTT.

In nucleotides, the CDR3 is TGTGCCAGCAGCCCACCGGGGAGGGGCGGACACTCTGGGGCCAACGTCCTGACTTTC. Translated, it gives CASSPPGRGGHSGANVLTF. The J gene is TRBJ2-6, the V gene TRBV7-3, with 7 nucleotides matching TRBD2. Germline lookup yields CDR1 SGHTA and CDR2 FQGTGA. The CDR3 sequence is 19 residues long. J gave up 0 bases and V 5 bases, and 13 bases lay outside the gene matches.

The chain has TRBV7-6 and TRBJ2-2; 7 bases agree with TRBD1. Germline V gives CDR1 SGHVS, CDR2 FNYEAQ. Trimming removed 7 bases from V and 4 bases from J; junction bases left unmatched: 9. The CDR3 covers 15 residues. CDR3 bases: TGTGCCAGCACCCTAGAGGGGGCGGGCACCGGGGAGCTGTTTTTT. It encodes CASTLEGAGTGELFF.

The chain links TRBV6-7 to TRBJ1-2; 7 bases align to TRBD1. Being an ORF, TRBV6-7 has a function that is uncertain. The CDR3 is made up of 13 amino acids. Unmatched junction bases numbered 7, after V lost 5 bases and J lost 7 bases. This chain's CDR3 is CASSPTTGSGYTF. The DNA for the CDR3 is TGTGCCAGCAGTCCCACGACAGGGTCTGGCTACACCTTC.

The rearrangement joins TRBV7-2 to TRBJ2-7; D remains unclear. The CDR3 totals 14 residues. Per germline, CDR1 SGHTA and CDR2 FQGNSA. Trimming left V 1 base short and J 1 base short, with 8 bases between. CDR3 sequence reads: CASSLGPRSYEQYF. Here the CDR3 DNA reads TGTGCCAGCAGCTTAGGTCCCAGATCCTACGAGCAGTACTTC.

CDR3 amino acids: CASSFSWEGEDYGYTF. The DNA of the CDR3 is TGTGCCAGCAGCTTCTCCTGGGAAGGGGAAGACTATGGCTACACCTTC. The V call is TRBV7-9, the J call TRBJ1-2, with D perhaps TRBD1 (5 bases). Trimming took off 3 bases at V and 3 bases at J, with 17 bases between the two ends. The length of the CDR3 is 16 residues. CDR1 is SEHNR, CDR2 FQNEAQ, per germline (reference sequence).

This chain uses TRBV27 with TRBJ1-5; D is perhaps TRBD1 (6 bases). V was trimmed by 7 bases and J by 4 bases, leaving 17 bases between them. CDR3 length: 15 amino acids. The germline V gene has CDR1 MNHEY and CDR2 SMNVEV (reference sequence). CDR3: CASTPSGQGNQPQHF. The CDR3, as DNA: TGTGCCAGCACCCCCTCCGGGCAGGGGAATCAGCCCCAGCATTTT.

The chain combines TRBV6-6 with TRBJ1-1, with a tentative D call TRBD1 (5 bases). The germline V gene has CDR1 MNHNY and CDR2 SVGAGI (reference sequence). This CDR3 is built from 12 residues. Trimming took 4 bases from V and 5 from J, leaving 8 bases between them. The CDR3 coding sequence is TGTGCCAGCAGTTTAGGGGTAACTGAAGCTTTCTTT. Its translation is CASSLGVTEAFF.

This clone was seen a handful of times. This chain links TRBV29-1 with TRBJ1-1; D might be TRBD1 (5 bases). Trimming pared 5 bases from V and 0 bases from J, leaving 13 bases between. The germline CDR1 and CDR2 sequences are SQVTM and ANQGSEA. The CDR3 loop spans 14 amino acids. For the CDR3, the DNA is TGCAGCGTTTCGGGCAGGGTTATGAACACTGAAGCTTTCTTT. Translation gives CSVSGRVMNTEAFF.

This clone has a handful of counts. The genes are TRBV4-1 and TRBJ1-3; D call uncertain. V lost 4 bases, J lost 0 bases, and 16 bases lay in between. The CDR3 is 17 amino acids. Germline V gene sequence: CDR1 MGHRA, CDR2 YSYEKL. The CDR3 loop reads CASSPLGFGVSGNTIYF. The CDR3 region has the DNA TGCGCCAGCAGCCCCCTTGGTTTCGGAGTCTCTGGAAACACCATATATTTT.

The chain joins TRBV19 to TRBJ2-2; 9 nucleotides match TRBD1. Trimming cost V 5 bases and J 6 bases; bases outside gene matches: 13. The V gene's germline CDR1 is LNHDA and CDR2 SQIVND (reference sequence). The length of the CDR3 is 17 residues. For the CDR3, the DNA is TGTGCCAGTAGTCCCTCCTTCGGACAGGGGAAGTCCGGGGAGCTGTTTTTT. Translating gives CASSPSFGQGKSGELFF.

The chain recombines TRBV9 with TRBJ2-5, with 8 nucleotides matching TRBD2. The CDR3 contains 15 residues. Germline V CDR1 and CDR2: SGDLS, YYNGEE. V was clipped by 0 bases and J by 2 bases; unmatched bases: 3. The CDR3: CASSVGGGGQETQYF. CDR3 nucleotides: TGTGCCAGCAGCGTAGGGGGCGGGGGGCAAGAGACCCAGTACTTC.

On this clone itself: This same CDR3 is encoded by further DNA sequences in the sample. The V gene is TRBV5-1, the J gene TRBJ2-7; 9 bases fit TRBD2. The ends lost 0 bases at V and 1 base at J; junction bases unmatched: 2. This CDR3 region has 15 residues. CDR1 is SGHRS, CDR2 YFSETQ, per germline. The CDR3 reads CASSLGSGGSYEQYF. CDR3 bases: TGCGCCAGCAGCTTGGGTAGCGGGGGATCCTACGAGCAGTACTTC.

V and J are TRBV25-1 and TRBJ2-5; tentatively, D is TRBD2 (5 bases). CDR3 size: 16 residues. From germline, CDR1 is MGHDK and CDR2 SYGVNS. V gave up 2 bases and J gave up 0 bases, with 13 bases separating them. The CDR3 loop reads CASSETGRGNQETQYF. CDR3 in DNA: TGTGCCAGCAGTGAAACTGGCCGGGGTAACCAAGAGACCCAGTACTTC. Full variable domain (outside the CDR3, taken from reference TRBV25-1 and TRBJ2-5): EADIYQTPRYLVIGTGKKITLECSQTMGHDKMYWYQQDPGMELHLIHYSYGVNSTEKGDLSSESTVSRIRTEHFPLTLESARPSHTSQYLCASSETGRGNQETQYFGPGTRLLVL.

This chain joins TRBV4-1 and TRBJ2-6; D perhaps matches TRBD2 (5 bases). V was cut by 1 base and J by 0 bases, with 13 bases left in between. The CDR3 extends over 18 amino acids. Germline loops: CDR1 MGHRA, CDR2 YSYEKL. The CDR3 nucleotides read TGCGCCAGCAGCCAAGGTCGGGGTTTCCTCTCTGGGGCCAACGTCCTGACTTTC. This gives the protein CASSQGRGFLSGANVLTF.

The chain combines TRBV6-1 with TRBJ1-1, with 12 nucleotides matching TRBD1. The V gene's germline CDR1 is MNHNS and CDR2 SASEGT. The CDR3 covers 13 residues. V was clipped by 6 bases and J by 11 bases; unmatched bases: 7. CDR3 sequence: CASRGTGGRRAFF. CDR3 bases: TGTGCCAGCAGAGGGACAGGGGGCCGGCGGGCTTTCTTT.

The genes are TRBV7-9 and TRBJ2-7, with 9 bases aligning to TRBD2. The CDR3 contains 19 residues. V lost 0 bases, J lost 2 bases, and 14 bases stayed unmatched. The germline CDR1 and CDR2 sequences are SEHNR and FQNEAQ (reference sequence). The CDR3: CASSLALTAGGRSPYEQYF. CDR3 DNA: TGTGCCAGCAGCTTAGCGCTCACAGCGGGGGGCCGGAGTCCCTACGAGCAGTACTTC.

A few counts support this clone. The chain recombines TRBV7-6 with TRBJ1-1; 10 bases are a match to TRBD1. With 5 bases clipped from V and 6 bases from J, the junction kept 9 bases outside the gene matches. CDR3 size: 15 residues. Germline values: CDR1 SGHVS, CDR2 FNYEAQ. DNA of the CDR3: TGTGCCAGCAGCCCTGACAGGGGGCGTGGGGCTGAAGCTTTCTTT. It translates to CASSPDRGRGAEAFF. The whole variable domain, remainder taken from reference TRBV7-6 and TRBJ1-1, is GAGVSQSPRYKVTKRGQDVALRCDPISGHVSLYWYRQALGQGPEFLTYFNYEAQQDKSGLPNDRFSAERPEGSISTLTIQRTEQRDSAMYRCASSPDRGRGAEAFFGQGTRLTVV.

The table lists this clone with a count of one. J is TRBJ2-7 and V is TRBV5-1; D may be TRBD2 (6 bases). Trimming took off 1 base at V and 0 bases at J, with 14 bases between the two ends. The CDR3 has 16 amino acids. Germline values: CDR1 SGHRS, CDR2 YFSETQ. The CDR3 DNA is TGCGCCAGCAGCTTGTGGGGCGGGACCCGCTCCTACGAGCAGTACTTC. Its protein is CASSLWGGTRSYEQYF.

The V and J genes are TRBV9 and TRBJ2-1; TRBD2 might be the D (6 bases). This CDR3 spans 15 amino acids. V was trimmed by 0 bases and J by 2 bases, leaving 9 bases between them. CDR1 and CDR2 (germline): SGDLS, YYNGEE. CDR3 nucleotides: TGTGCCAGCAGCGTAGATAGCGGTCCCTACAATGAGCAGTTCTTC. This sequence encodes CASSVDSGPYNEQFF.

J is TRBJ1-1 and V is TRBV7-3, with 9 positions matching TRBD1. The CDR3 length is 14 residues. V gave up 5 bases and J gave up 10 bases; unmatched junction bases: 11. The germline V gene has CDR1 SGHTA and CDR2 FQGTGA. The CDR3 spells CASSRAVGTGTAFF. CDR3 in DNA: TGTGCCAGCAGCCGGGCCGTGGGGACAGGGACAGCTTTCTTT.